The 30 T cell receptor beta chains below come from one sample, sequenced in a study of CD8 T cells in Susac syndrome (dated by TCRdb to the late 2010s). Library generation was performed with the immunoSEQ multiplex PCR assay. RNA was extracted with the RNeasy kit and about 0.5 to 1 ug was reverse transcribed using random hexamers. TCRdb's own reprocessing of the public reads used fastp at Q25 and MiXCR and kept productive beta chains. CDR3 protein sequences are deduplicated, and each keeps its most common genes and DNA. The sample table records roughly 50,000 distinct CDR3 sequences; roughly 93% of these occur just once. The ten largest account for about 0.5% of the sample. The sequenced sample was CD8+ T cells from PBMCs. These receptors were collected from a human donor in good health.

This clonotype was counted once. The chain carries TRBV4-2 and TRBJ2-7; possibly TRBD1 for D (6 bases). The length of the CDR3 is 14 residues. With 1 base removed from V and 4 bases from J, the gap between germline ends came to 11 bases. Germline V gene data show CDR1 as LGHNA and CDR2 as YNFKEQ. The CDR3 loop is CASSQAGERYEQYF. The CDR3 DNA sequence: TGTGCCAGCAGCCAAGCAGGGGAGCGGTACGAGCAGTACTTC.

This chain links TRBV4-1 with TRBJ2-1; D is undetermined. V was shortened by 1 base and J by 0 bases, with 4 bases between the two germline ends. Looked up from germline, CDR1 is MGHRA and CDR2 is YSYEKL. The CDR3 runs to 14 residues. For the CDR3, the DNA is TGCGCCAGCAGCCAAGGGTACTCCTACAATGAGCAGTTCTTC. Its translation: CASSQGYSYNEQFF.

The chain joins TRBV3-1 to TRBJ2-7; D is unclear. The CDR3 is 14 residues long. Looked up from germline, CDR1 is LGHDT and CDR2 is YNNKEL (reference sequence). The V end lost 10 bases, the J end lost 2 bases, and 18 bases lay between the germline ends. The CDR3 DNA sequence: TGTGCCACTAGTCGAGTAGGGATGACCTACGAGCAGTACTTC. The encoded protein is CATSRVGMTYEQYF.

The J gene is TRBJ2-6, the V gene TRBV9, with D unclear. V gave up 4 bases and J gave up 4 bases, with 9 bases separating them. This CDR3 has 14 amino acids. CDR1 and CDR2 from the germline V gene are SGDLS and YYNGEE. The CDR3 nucleotides are TGTGCCAGCAGCATTGACCTGGGGGCCAACGTCCTGACTTTC. It specifies CASSIDLGANVLTF. The variable domain in full, with the rest retrieved from reference TRBV9 and TRBJ2-6, is DSGVTQTPKHLITATGQRVTLRCSPRSGDLSVYWYQQSLDQGLQFLIQYYNGEERAKGNILERFSAQQFPDLHSELNLSSLELGDSALYFCASSIDLGANVLTFGAGSRLTVL.

On this clonotype: One junction end disagrees with the germline gene, perhaps due to a read error. This sequence joins TRBV10-3 and TRBJ2-7; no clear D gene. The CDR3 spans 14 residues. Looked up from germline, CDR1 is ENHRY and CDR2 is SYGVKD. CDR3 protein: CATSTASFAYEQYF. As DNA, the CDR3 is TGTGCCACCAGTACAGCTTCTTTCGCCTACGAGCAGTACTTC.

This clonotype appeared a single time. CDR3 bases: TGTGCCAGCAGTTTAATGGGGGCGGGACTAGCGGGAAACGAGCAGTACTTC. As protein: CASSLMGAGLAGNEQYF. This rearrangement joins TRBV27 to TRBJ2-7; 13 bases fit TRBD2. Losses at the gene ends were 2 bases for V and 5 bases for J; bases not matched to a gene: 9. The CDR3 consists of 17 residues. CDR1 is MNHEY, CDR2 SMNVEV, per germline (reference sequence).

The chain links TRBV29-1 to TRBJ1-2; D not certain. The V and J ends lost 5 bases and 0 bases respectively, with 7 bases between them. Germline values: CDR1 SQVTM, CDR2 ANQGSEA. The CDR3 is 12 amino acids. The CDR3 nucleotides read TGCAGCGTTCATGATACTAACTATGGCTACACCTTC. The encoded protein is CSVHDTNYGYTF.

This chain joins TRBV20-1 and TRBJ2-3; TRBD1 might be the D (6 bases). The V gene lost 4 bases and the J gene lost 3 bases, with 17 bases spanning the gap. The CDR3 consists of 15 residues. CDR1 DFQATT and CDR2 SNEGSKA come from the germline V gene (reference sequence). In DNA form, the CDR3 reads TGCAGTGCTACCGCTACAGGGTCCGGGACAGATACGCAGTATTTT. This gives the protein CSATATGSGTDTQYF.

V is TRBV27 and J is TRBJ2-7; D gene uncertain. The V gene's germline CDR1 is MNHEY and CDR2 SMNVEV (reference sequence). Trimming took 6 bases from V and 1 from J, leaving 10 bases between them. CDR3 size: 13 residues. CDR3 in DNA: TGTGCCAGCAGCTGGACGGTATCCTACGAGCAGTACTTC. Residues: CASSWTVSYEQYF.

This clonotype came up once. This chain joins TRBV3-1 and TRBJ2-5; the match to TRBD1 covers 7 bases. Germline V gene sequence: CDR1 LGHDT, CDR2 YNNKEL (reference sequence). The trim removed 1 base at V and 1 base at J, leaving 9 bases unmatched. The CDR3 extends over 17 amino acids. In nucleotides, the CDR3 is TGTGCCAGCAGCCAAGTCGGACAGGTGGTAATCCAAGAGACCCAGTACTTC. This sequence encodes CASSQVGQVVIQETQYF.

The genes are TRBV6-4 and TRBJ2-3; perhaps TRBD2 as D (6 bases). The CDR3 is made up of 15 amino acids. The germline V and J ends were trimmed by 4 bases and 2 bases, with 13 bases remaining between them. The germline V gene has CDR1 MRHNA and CDR2 SNTAGT. CDR3 nucleotides: TGTGCCAGCAGTGTGGAGGGAGGTACCACAGATACGCAGTATTTT. Its translation is CASSVEGGTTDTQYF.

V and J are TRBV4-1 and TRBJ2-7, with D possibly matching TRBD2 (5 bases). Per germline, CDR1 MGHRA and CDR2 YSYEKL. The CDR3 runs to 16 residues. The V end lost 1 base, the J end lost 5 bases, and 18 bases lay between the germline ends. CDR3 region: CASSQGYSGFFDEQYF. In DNA, the CDR3 is TGCGCCAGCAGCCAAGGATATTCGGGGTTTTTCGACGAGCAGTACTTC.

The chain recombines TRBV4-1 with TRBJ2-2, with 12 bases lining up with TRBD2. CDR1 is MGHRA, CDR2 YSYEKL, per germline. This CDR3 spans 15 amino acids. V shed 5 bases and J 5 bases; nucleotides not matched to a gene: 3. CDR3: CASSRLAGDTGELFF. DNA for the CDR3: TGCGCCAGCAGCAGACTAGCGGGAGATACCGGGGAGCTGTTTTTT.

The chain uses TRBV7-9 and TRBJ2-7, with 8 positions matching TRBD1. Germline V gene sequence: CDR1 SEHNR, CDR2 FQNEAQ (reference sequence). Trimming took 5 bases from V and 2 from J; bases not matched to a gene: 5. This CDR3 comprises 14 residues. CDR3 nucleotide sequence: TGTGCCAGCAGCATTGGACAGGGACCCTACGAGCAGTACTTC. Protein sequence: CASSIGQGPYEQYF.

The chain links TRBV5-1 to TRBJ2-3, with D perhaps TRBD2 (5 bases). CDR1 SGHRS and CDR2 YFSETQ come from the germline V gene. The CDR3 is made up of 16 amino acids. V lost 2 bases, J lost 0 bases, and 13 bases lay in between. For the CDR3, the DNA is TGCGCCAGCAGCTTTGAAGCGGATTCTAGCACAGATACGCAGTATTTT. This gives the protein CASSFEADSSTDTQYF.

The chain links TRBV7-6 to TRBJ2-3, with D possibly being TRBD1 or TRBD2 (5 bases each). V was clipped by 7 bases and J by 0 bases, with 14 bases between them. The CDR3 extends over 15 amino acids. Germline V gene lookup returns CDR1 SGHVS and CDR2 FNYEAQ. CDR3 sequence: CASTATGASTDTQYF. The CDR3 bases are TGTGCCAGCACCGCGACCGGGGCGAGCACAGATACGCAGTATTTT.

The chain carries TRBV4-1 and TRBJ2-1; TRBD2 matches 10 bases. The V gene end was trimmed by 3 bases and the J gene end by 4 bases; junction bases not matched to a gene: 3. Looked up from germline, CDR1 is MGHRA and CDR2 is YSYEKL. This CDR3 contains 15 residues. The CDR3 DNA reads TGCGCCAGCAGCCACCGACTAGCGGGTTACAATGAGCAGTTCTTC. This encodes CASSHRLAGYNEQFF.

The chain links TRBV9 to TRBJ2-1; TRBD1 is a possible D gene (5 bases). Per germline, CDR1 SGDLS and CDR2 YYNGEE. V gave up 3 bases and J gave up 8 bases, with 15 bases separating them. The CDR3 spans 14 residues. The CDR3 DNA reads TGTGCCAGCAGCGCCCCAGGGTCTGGGGATGAGCAGTTCTTC. Translating it yields CASSAPGSGDEQFF.

CDR3 in amino acids: CASSQVLAGRETQYF. The CDR3 coding sequence is TGCGCCAGCAGCCAAGTTCTAGCGGGACGCGAGACCCAGTACTTC. V usage is TRBV4-1 and J usage is TRBJ2-5, with 9 bases aligning to TRBD2. The CDR3 has 15 amino acids. With 1 base clipped from V and 5 bases from J, the junction kept 5 bases outside the gene matches. Germline loops: CDR1 MGHRA, CDR2 YSYEKL.

The chain has TRBV29-1 and TRBJ1-2, with 9 bases that match TRBD1. Per germline, CDR1 SQVTM and CDR2 ANQGSEA. The CDR3 covers 18 residues. The V gene end was trimmed by 7 bases and the J gene end by 1 base; junction bases not matched to a gene: 19. CDR3 loop: CSETSPEDRGYSNYGYTF. In DNA form, the CDR3 reads TGCAGCGAGACCTCCCCTGAGGACAGGGGATACAGTAACTATGGCTACACCTTC. Full variable domain (rest looked up from reference TRBV29-1 and TRBJ1-2): SAVISQKPSRDICQRGTSLTIQCQVDSQVTMMFWYRQQPGQSLTLIATANQGSEATYESGFVIDKFPISRPNLTFSTLTVSNMSPEDSSIYLCSETSPEDRGYSNYGYTFGSGTRLTVV.

The chain carries TRBV9 and TRBJ2-1; 11 bases are shared with TRBD1. The ends lost 2 bases at V and 7 bases at J; junction bases unmatched: 11. There are 17 residues in the CDR3. Looked up from germline, CDR1 is SGDLS and CDR2 is YYNGEE. The CDR3 sequence is CASSVHLGQGASNEQFF. CDR3 DNA sequence: TGTGCCAGCAGCGTCCACCTAGGACAGGGGGCATCGAATGAGCAGTTCTTC.

The rearrangement joins TRBV5-6 to TRBJ1-4; possibly TRBD1 for D (6 bases). The V and J ends lost 2 bases and 7 bases respectively, with 9 bases between them. The V gene's germline CDR1 is SGHDT and CDR2 YYEEEE. The CDR3 runs 13 residues. CDR3 in DNA: TGTGCCAGCAGCTTAGGGACACCTGAAAAACTGTTTTTT. Encoded protein: CASSLGTPEKLFF.

The rearrangement joins TRBV7-6 to TRBJ2-3, with a weak D call TRBD2 (6 bases). V lost 5 bases to trimming and J lost 5 bases, with 17 bases between them. The V gene's germline CDR1 is SGHVS and CDR2 FNYEAQ. The CDR3 is 15 residues long. CDR3 sequence (DNA): TGTGCCAGCAGCCCGATGGCGGGAAGAGGAGATACGCAGTATTTT. Its protein is CASSPMAGRGDTQYF.

This sequence joins TRBV7-9 and TRBJ2-5, with TRBD1 identical over 9 bases. From germline, CDR1 is SEHNR and CDR2 FQNEAQ (reference sequence). The CDR3 is 15 residues long. The V segment lost 5 bases and the J segment 1 base; nucleotides outside the gene matches: 5. Here the CDR3 reads CASSQRTGAQETQYF. The CDR3 DNA reads as TGTGCCAGCAGCCAGAGGACAGGGGCCCAAGAGACCCAGTACTTC. The whole variable domain, remainder taken from reference TRBV7-9 and TRBJ2-5, is DTGVSQNPRHKITKRGQNVTFRCDPISEHNRLYWYRQTLGQGPEFLTYFQNEAQLEKSRLLSDRFSAERPKGSFSTLEIQRTEQGDSAMYLCASSQRTGAQETQYFGPGTRLLVL.

This chain joins TRBV28 and TRBJ2-1; 8 bases line up with TRBD2. Germline V gene data show CDR1 as MDHEN and CDR2 as SYDVKM. This CDR3 is 14 amino acids long. The V gene end was trimmed by 3 bases and the J gene end by 7 bases; junction bases not matched to a gene: 5. The CDR3 here is CASSFQIAGNEQFF. The CDR3, as DNA: TGTGCCAGCAGTTTCCAAATAGCGGGGAATGAGCAGTTCTTC.

The gene calls are TRBV12-5 and TRBJ2-3; TRBD2 matches 12 bases. This CDR3 contains 16 residues. Per the germline V gene, CDR1 is LGHNT and CDR2 is FRNRAP. Unmatched junction bases numbered 4, after V lost 2 bases and J lost 4 bases. CDR3 sequence reads: CASGLSTSGSADTQYF. The CDR3 nucleotides read TGTGCTAGTGGTTTGTCGACTAGCGGGAGCGCAGATACGCAGTATTTT.

The chain recombines TRBV3-1 with TRBJ2-7; TRBD2 matches at 7 bases. The CDR3 loop spans 16 amino acids. With 1 base clipped from V and 7 bases from J, the junction kept 13 bases outside the gene matches. CDR1 and CDR2 (germline): LGHDT, YNNKEL (reference sequence). The CDR3 nucleotides read TGTGCCAGCAGCCAAGCTAGCGGAAAGGGTTTAGGGGAGCAGTACTTC. Protein sequence: CASSQASGKGLGEQYF.

The chain uses TRBV19 and TRBJ2-5; perhaps TRBD2 as D (5 bases). Germline assignment: CDR1 LNHDA and CDR2 SQIVND (reference sequence). With 3 bases removed from V and 1 base from J, the gap between germline ends came to 12 bases. The CDR3 extends over 15 amino acids. CDR3 DNA sequence: TGTGCCAGTAGTATGGTCGCGGGCGCCCAAGAGACCCAGTACTTC. Its translation: CASSMVAGAQETQYF.

This sequence joins TRBV2 and TRBJ2-3; the match to TRBD2 covers 14 bases. The V gene's germline CDR1 is SNHLY and CDR2 FYNNEI. The CDR3 consists of 15 residues. V shed 6 bases, J shed 3 bases, and the junction held 2 bases outside the gene matches. In DNA, the CDR3 is TGTGCCAGCAGGGGACTAGCGGGAGAGACAGATACGCAGTATTTT. Translation: CASRGLAGETDTQYF.

The chain links TRBV7-9 to TRBJ2-1; D might be TRBD2 (6 bases). Germline values: CDR1 SEHNR, CDR2 FQNEAQ (reference sequence). The V and J ends lost 4 bases and 0 bases respectively, with 13 bases between them. The CDR3 length is 16 residues. The CDR3 nucleotides read TGTGCCAGCAGCTCGACTAGATCAAGCTCCTACAATGAGCAGTTCTTC. It yields the protein CASSSTRSSSYNEQFF.